Following are 2 T cell receptor delta chains from one sample sequenced in a study of Vδ1+ human thymocytes. The study, taken as a whole, reports: Thymic TRG and TRD repertoires appeared highly polyclonal, with Gaussian CDR3 length distributions.

Sequences come from RNA converted to cDNA by reverse transcription. Pooled V-gene forward primers with one constant-region reverse primer generated the CDR3 amplicons by multiplex PCR. TCRdb called clones anew from the multiplex PCR reads with CATT. The sample yields 54,000 or so delta-chain clones, 15% to 20% seen once. No antigen has been identified for these receptors. The specimen was Vdelta1+ gamma-delta thymocytes from the thymus. Subset specified: FACS-sorted CD3+ TCRalphabeta- TCRVdelta1+ TCRVdelta2- thymocytes. The receptors come from a boy under two years old who had congenital heart surgery.

This chain uses TRDV1 with TRDJ1; D not certain. The ends were cut back, 0 bases at V and 11 bases at J, with 28 bases in the middle. CDR1 is TSWWSYY and CDR2 is QGS in the germline V gene. There are 18 residues in the CDR3. This CDR3 reads CALGELAKLSTVAPRLIF. DNA of the CDR3: TGTGCTCTTGGGGAACTAGCTAAACTTTCGACGGTGGCCCCCAGGCTCATCTTT.

The chain joins TRDV1 to TRDJ1, with a possible D match to TRDD2 (7 bases). Germline CDR1 and CDR2: TSWWSYY and QGS. This CDR3 is 17 amino acids long. Between the trimmed V and J ends, which lost 2 bases and 3 bases, there was a span of 19 bases. The CDR3 sequence is CALGERFLRGGPDKLIF. The CDR3 region has the DNA TGTGCTCTTGGGGAAAGATTCCTACGTGGGGGTCCCGATAAACTCATCTTT.